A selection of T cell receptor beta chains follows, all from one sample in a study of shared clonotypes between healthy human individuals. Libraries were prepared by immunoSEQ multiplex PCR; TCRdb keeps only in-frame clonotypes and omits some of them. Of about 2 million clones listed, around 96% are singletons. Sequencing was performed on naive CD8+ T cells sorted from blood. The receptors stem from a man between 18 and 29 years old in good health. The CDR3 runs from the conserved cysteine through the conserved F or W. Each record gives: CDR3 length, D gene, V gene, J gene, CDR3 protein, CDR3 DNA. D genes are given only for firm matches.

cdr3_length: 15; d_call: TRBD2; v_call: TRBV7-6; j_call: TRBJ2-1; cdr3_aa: CASSPTSGSYNEQFF; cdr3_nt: TGTGCCAGCAGCCCGACTAGCGGGAGTTACAATGAGCAGTTCTTC
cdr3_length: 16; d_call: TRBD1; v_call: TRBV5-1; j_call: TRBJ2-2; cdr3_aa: CASSRPGTGAIEELFF; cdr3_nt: TGCGCCAGCAGCAGACCCGGGACAGGGGCAATAGAGGAGCTGTTTTTT
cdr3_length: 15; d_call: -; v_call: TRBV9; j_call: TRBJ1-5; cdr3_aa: CASSPGGAYNQPQHF; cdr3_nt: TGTGCCAGCAGCCCAGGAGGGGCCTACAATCAGCCCCAGCATTTT
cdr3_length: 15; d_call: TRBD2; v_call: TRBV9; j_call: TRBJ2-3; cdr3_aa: CASSTGLGSTDTQYF; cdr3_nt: TGTGCCAGCAGCACCGGACTAGGGAGCACAGATACGCAGTATTTT
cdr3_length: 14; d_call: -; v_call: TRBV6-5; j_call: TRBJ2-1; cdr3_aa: CASSHSGTYNEQFF; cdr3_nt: TGTGCCAGCAGTCACAGTGGTACCTACAATGAGCAGTTCTTC
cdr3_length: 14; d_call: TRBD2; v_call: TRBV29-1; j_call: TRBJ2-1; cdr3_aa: CSVAGTSDHNEQFF; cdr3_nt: TGCAGCGTAGCCGGGACTAGCGACCACAATGAGCAGTTCTTC
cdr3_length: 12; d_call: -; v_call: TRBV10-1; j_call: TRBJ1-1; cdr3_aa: CASSAGGTEAFF; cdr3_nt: TGCGCCAGCAGTGCGGGTGGAACTGAAGCTTTCTTT
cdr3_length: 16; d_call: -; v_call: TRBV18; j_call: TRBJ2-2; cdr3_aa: CASSPPESANTGELFF; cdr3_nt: TGTGCCAGCTCACCACCTGAATCGGCGAACACCGGGGAGCTGTTTTTT
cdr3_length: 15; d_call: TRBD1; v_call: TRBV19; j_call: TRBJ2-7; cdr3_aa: CASSIVGGASYEQYF; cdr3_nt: TGTGCCAGTAGTATTGTAGGGGGCGCCTCCTACGAGCAGTACTTC
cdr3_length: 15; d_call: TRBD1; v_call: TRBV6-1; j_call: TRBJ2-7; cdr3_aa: CASSEGPGGAYEQYF; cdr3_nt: TGTGCCAGCAGTGAGGGGCCAGGGGGCGCCTACGAGCAGTACTTC
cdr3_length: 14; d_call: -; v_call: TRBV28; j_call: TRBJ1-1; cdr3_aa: CASSLGGRGTEAFF; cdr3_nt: TGTGCCAGCAGTTTGGGGGGGCGAGGGACTGAAGCTTTCTTT
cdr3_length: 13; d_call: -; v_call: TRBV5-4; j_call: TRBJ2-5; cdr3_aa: CASSLRGKETQYF; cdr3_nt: TGTGCCAGCAGCCTGAGGGGAAAAGAGACCCAGTACTTC
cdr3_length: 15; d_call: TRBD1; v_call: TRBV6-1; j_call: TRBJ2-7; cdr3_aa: CASSTPGTGYFEQYF; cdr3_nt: TGTGCCAGCAGTACCCCCGGGACAGGGTATTTCGAGCAGTACTTC
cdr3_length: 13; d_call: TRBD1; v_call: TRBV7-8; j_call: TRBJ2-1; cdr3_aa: CAIPGQGVGEQFF; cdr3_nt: TGTGCCATCCCGGGACAGGGGGTAGGTGAGCAGTTCTTC